These 29 T cell receptor beta chains share one sample of origin, sequenced in a study of blood T cell repertoires in COVID-19. Using immunoSEQ multiplex PCR, the repertoire was profiled, and TCRdb retains in-frame clones only, with some absent. The sample records around 150,000 clones, around 90% being singletons. The sample taken for sequencing was peripheral blood. The receptors come from a man between 60 and 70 years old with acute or convalescent COVID-19.

The rearrangement joins TRBV2 to TRBJ1-1; the D is unclear. Between the trimmed V and J ends, which lost 7 bases and 4 bases, there was a span of 13 bases. Looked up from germline, CDR1 is SNHLY and CDR2 is FYNNEI. This CDR3 has 13 residues. The chain's CDR3 is CASIPGMGTEAFF. CDR3 coding DNA: TGTGCCAGCATCCCGGGGATGGGCACTGAAGCTTTCTTT. Combining the CDR3 with reference TRBV2 and TRBJ1-1 gives the whole variable domain EPEVTQTPSHQVTQMGQEVILRCVPISNHLYFYWYRQILGQKVEFLVSFYNNEISEKSEIFDDQFSVERPDGSNFTLKIRSTKLEDSAMYFCASIPGMGTEAFFGQGTRLTVV.

CDR3 sequence: CASSQSGRNQPQHF. The CDR3 DNA reads TGTGCCAGCTCACAGAGCGGGCGCAATCAGCCCCAGCATTTT. The chain joins TRBV18 to TRBJ1-5; D is unresolved. The CDR3 sequence is 14 residues long. V was cut by 4 bases and J by 2 bases, with 9 bases left in between. Germline V CDR1 and CDR2: KGHSH, LQKENI.

The V gene is TRBV2, the J gene TRBJ1-3; D not certain. This CDR3 contains 14 residues. CDR1 and CDR2 from the germline V gene are SNHLY and FYNNEI. V was clipped by 6 bases and J by 7 bases, with 16 bases between them. In nucleotides, the CDR3 is TGTGCCAGCAGAACGGGAGGCAATGGGAACACCATATATTTT. It yields the protein CASRTGGNGNTIYF.

This clone came up once. The chain is built from TRBV6-5 and TRBJ1-2, with D unclear. This CDR3 region has 14 residues. Trimming stripped 5 bases from V and 6 bases from J, with 16 bases between. CDR1 and CDR2 (germline): MNHEY, SVGAGI. The CDR3 DNA reads TGTGCCAGCAGTCAACGGACTTACGTAGATGGCTACACCTTC. It codes for CASSQRTYVDGYTF.

The rearrangement uses TRBV27 and TRBJ2-7; D ambiguous. From germline, CDR1 is MNHEY and CDR2 SMNVEV (reference sequence). The V and J ends lost 4 bases and 1 base respectively, with 14 bases between them. The CDR3 spans 15 residues. CDR3 loop: CASSSPAGSSYEQYF. DNA for the CDR3: TGTGCCAGCAGTTCTCCGGCAGGCAGTTCCTACGAGCAGTACTTC.

The sample holds one count of this clone. The rearrangement uses TRBV18 and TRBJ1-2, with TRBD1 matching over 7 bases. Losses at the gene ends were 6 bases for V and 0 bases for J; bases not matched to a gene: 7. CDR1 is KGHSH and CDR2 is LQKENI in the germline V gene. CDR3 length: 15 residues. The CDR3 DNA reads TGTGCCAGCTCCCAGGGGGACAGAACTAACTATGGCTACACCTTC. Protein sequence: CASSQGDRTNYGYTF.

This chain uses TRBV20-1 with TRBJ1-1; 7 nucleotides line up with TRBD1. V trimming: 3 bases; J trimming: 5 bases; junction bases outside the gene matches: 6. CDR1 is DFQATT, CDR2 SNEGSKA, per germline (reference sequence). The CDR3 sequence is 13 residues long. The CDR3 bases are TGCAGTGCTAGTTCAACAGGGGAAACTGAAGCTTTCTTT. This encodes CSASSTGETEAFF.

The chain couples TRBV2 to TRBJ2-7; perhaps TRBD2 as D (5 bases). The CDR3 is 14 amino acids. The V gene's germline CDR1 is SNHLY and CDR2 FYNNEI. V was clipped by 6 bases and J by 4 bases, with 16 bases between them. CDR3 coding DNA: TGTGCCAGCAGAACGGACTTCAGTTCTTACGAGCAGTACTTC. This codes for CASRTDFSSYEQYF.

CDR3 sequence (DNA): TGTGCCAGCAGCTTCGCAGGGGGCGCGTTCCCAAATGAAAAACTGTTTTTT. Amino acids: CASSFAGGAFPNEKLFF. The chain carries TRBV11-2 and TRBJ1-4, with 8 positions matching TRBD1. Unmatched junction bases numbered 11, after V lost 3 bases and J lost 5 bases. Looked up from germline, CDR1 is SGHAT and CDR2 is FQNNGV. The CDR3 has 17 amino acids.

The rearrangement uses TRBV7-6 and TRBJ2-1; D may be TRBD1 (6 bases). V dropped 1 base and J dropped 3 bases, with 7 bases sitting between them. CDR1 and CDR2 from the germline V gene are SGHVS and FNYEAQ. There are 14 residues in the CDR3. The CDR3 here is CASSLGDIYNEQFF. DNA for the CDR3: TGTGCCAGCAGCTTAGGGGACATCTACAATGAGCAGTTCTTC. The complete variable domain, with remaining parts taken from reference TRBV7-6 and TRBJ2-1, reads GAGVSQSPRYKVTKRGQDVALRCDPISGHVSLYWYRQALGQGPEFLTYFNYEAQQDKSGLPNDRFSAERPEGSISTLTIQRTEQRDSAMYRCASSLGDIYNEQFFGPGTRLTVL.

The CDR3 DNA follows: TGTGCCAGCAGCTTACGACGGAGCTCACCCCTCCACTTT. Translation: CASSLRRSSPLHF. The chain recombines TRBV7-2 with TRBJ1-6; no firm D call. Germline lookup yields CDR1 SGHTA and CDR2 FQGNSA. V lost 2 bases and J 10 bases, leaving 9 bases between the germline ends. This CDR3 is built from 13 residues.

This clone was counted once. The chain carries TRBV7-9 and TRBJ2-7, with TRBD1 matching 7 bases. Germline loops: CDR1 SEHNR, CDR2 FQNEAQ (reference sequence). V trimming: 4 bases; J trimming: 6 bases; junction bases outside the gene matches: 6. The CDR3 loop spans 13 amino acids. CDR3 protein: CASSSGTETEQYF. The DNA of the CDR3 is TGTGCCAGCAGCTCAGGGACAGAAACCGAGCAGTACTTC.

This chain joins TRBV6-2 or TRBV6-3 and TRBJ1-5, with a possible D match to TRBD1 (6 bases). CDR3 length equals 15 residues. Germline CDR1 reads MNHEY; CDR2 reads SVGEGT. V was clipped by 8 bases and J by 7 bases, with 21 bases between them. CDR3 bases: TGTGCCAGCCGCCCCCCCGGTGGGGGCTCACAGCCCCAGCATTTT. Translating it yields CASRPPGGGSQPQHF.

This clone was recorded only once. V usage is TRBV5-4 and J usage is TRBJ1-1; tentatively, D is TRBD1 (5 bases). The germline V gene encodes CDR1 SGHNT and CDR2 YYREEE (reference sequence). V lost 1 base to trimming and J lost 3 bases, with 10 bases between them. The length of the CDR3 is 14 residues. In DNA, the CDR3 is TGTGCCAGCAGCTTGCCTGGGGGGGACACTGAAGCTTTCTTT. It yields the protein CASSLPGGDTEAFF.

The chain links TRBV18 to TRBJ1-5; 12 bases match TRBD1. The CDR3 is made up of 17 amino acids. The junction had 17 bases not matched to a gene; V was cut back by 1 base and J by 16 bases. Germline CDR1 KGHSH, CDR2 LQKENI. The CDR3 coding sequence is TGTGCCAGCTCACCACGGGAGGTGGGGACAGGGGGCGTAAAACAACATTTT. Amino acid sequence: CASSPREVGTGGVKQHF.

The genes are TRBV29-1 and TRBJ2-2; TRBD1 aligns across 9 bases. The CDR3 is 18 amino acids. Trimming removed 3 bases from V and 4 bases from J; junction bases left unmatched: 15. Germline assignment: CDR1 SQVTM and CDR2 ANQGSEA. The CDR3 here is CSVEAKLTGGSVTGELFF. The CDR3 DNA reads TGCAGCGTTGAGGCGAAACTGACAGGGGGTAGTGTCACCGGGGAGCTGTTTTTT.

The V and J genes are TRBV10-1 and TRBJ1-2; D not resolved. Germline CDR1 is WNHNN and CDR2 is SYGVQD (reference sequence). The V end was cut by 3 bases, the J end by 4 bases, with 21 bases between. The CDR3 is 17 amino acids. CDR3 sequence: CASSDYRPGEFGYGYTF. CDR3 nucleotide sequence: TGCGCCAGCAGTGATTATAGGCCCGGGGAATTCGGCTATGGCTACACCTTC.

The chain is built from TRBV7-2 and TRBJ2-7; 11 nucleotides match TRBD1. Germline CDR1 is SGHTA and CDR2 is FQGNSA. The V and J ends lost 3 bases and 6 bases, in that order; junction bases with no gene match: 7. The CDR3 has 15 residues. The CDR3 DNA follows: TGTGCCAGCAGCTTGGCGGGACAGGGGGTTTCCGAGCAGTACTTC. Its protein is CASSLAGQGVSEQYF.

The genes are TRBV3-1 (or the pseudogene TRBV3-2) and TRBJ1-5; TRBD1 matches 8 bases. The V gene end was trimmed by 1 base and the J gene end by 8 bases; junction bases not matched to a gene: 10. The CDR3 runs to 16 residues. From germline, CDR1 is LGHDT and CDR2 YNNKEL (reference sequence). The CDR3 DNA is TGTGCCAGCAGCCAAGGTCAGGGGGCGTTGGGGGAGCCCCAGCATTTT. Its protein is CASSQGQGALGEPQHF.

The chain employs TRBV9 and TRBJ2-2, with D possibly matching TRBD1 (7 bases). Trimming shortened V by 2 bases and J by 7 bases, and 15 bases separated the two germline ends. Per the germline V gene, CDR1 is SGDLS and CDR2 is YYNGEE. The CDR3 totals 15 residues. The CDR3 protein is CASSVGQTRSGELFF. In DNA, the CDR3 is TGTGCCAGCAGCGTGGGACAGACTAGGAGCGGGGAGCTGTTTTTT.

The rearrangement joins TRBV11-1 to TRBJ2-5, with D perhaps TRBD2 (5 bases). The CDR3 extends over 15 amino acids. Germline-derived CDR1 and CDR2 are SGHAT and FQDESV (reference sequence). The V and J ends lost 3 bases and 4 bases respectively, with 15 bases between them. The CDR3 protein is CASSLPGISRETQYF. The CDR3 DNA follows: TGTGCCAGCAGCTTGCCCGGGATTTCGCGAGAGACCCAGTACTTC.

This clone was detected only once. The chain recombines TRBV7-9 with TRBJ1-2; no firm D call. Deletions cut 5 bases from V and 3 bases from J, with 4 bases between. The germline gives CDR1 SEHNR, CDR2 FQNEAQ (reference sequence). The CDR3 has 11 amino acids. The CDR3 nucleotides read TGTGCCAGCAGCCCCGACTATGGCTACACCTTC. Translating gives CASSPDYGYTF.

The genes are TRBV7-9 and TRBJ1-2; D perhaps matches TRBD1 (6 bases). Trimming shortened V by 5 bases and J by 6 bases, and 16 bases separated the two germline ends. From germline, CDR1 is SEHNR and CDR2 FQNEAQ (reference sequence). The length of the CDR3 is 14 residues. The DNA of the CDR3 is TGTGCCAGCAGCCCGACGAGTTCAGGGGATGGCTACACCTTC. Amino acid sequence: CASSPTSSGDGYTF. Full variable domain (remainder filled in from reference TRBV7-9 and TRBJ1-2): DTGVSQNPRHKITKRGQNVTFRCDPISEHNRLYWYRQTLGQGPEFLTYFQNEAQLEKSRLLSDRFSAERPKGSFSTLEIQRTEQGDSAMYLCASSPTSSGDGYTFGSGTRLTVV.

The chain combines TRBV7-3 with TRBJ2-5, with 7 bases aligning to TRBD1. V dropped 4 bases and J dropped 7; count of bases not matched to a gene: 6. CDR3 length: 13 residues. Germline V CDR1 and CDR2: SGHTA, FQGTGA. As DNA, the CDR3 is TGTGCCAGCAGCTCGGGACAGACCGGGACCCAGTACTTC. Translated, it gives CASSSGQTGTQYF.

V and J are TRBV30 and TRBJ2-2; 10 bases match TRBD2. This CDR3 comprises 13 residues. J gave up 5 bases and V 7 bases, and 4 bases lay outside the gene matches. Germline lookup yields CDR1 GTSNPN and CDR2 SVGIG (reference sequence). CDR3 DNA sequence: TGTGCCTTTAGCGGGGGGAGGACCGGGGAGCTGTTTTTT. This encodes CAFSGGRTGELFF.

This sequence joins TRBV6-5 and TRBJ2-7; a weak D match, TRBD1 (6 bases). CDR3 length: 14 amino acids. Trimming stripped 2 bases from V and 2 bases from J, with 10 bases between. Germline V gene data show CDR1 as MNHEY and CDR2 as SVGAGI. The CDR3: CASSYKQGPYEQYF. The CDR3 DNA reads as TGTGCCAGCAGTTACAAACAGGGCCCCTACGAGCAGTACTTC.

This clone was seen once. The chain combines TRBV6-5 with TRBJ2-3; 9 positions match TRBD2. The CDR3 loop spans 15 amino acids. The V gene's germline CDR1 is MNHEY and CDR2 SVGAGI. V dropped 4 bases and J dropped 1; count of bases not matched to a gene: 3. The CDR3 sequence is CASSFRTSGTDTQYF. In DNA, the CDR3 is TGTGCCAGCAGTTTCAGGACTAGCGGCACAGATACGCAGTATTTT.

The rearrangement uses TRBV4-1 and TRBJ1-3, with unresolved D. With 0 bases removed from V and 5 bases from J, the gap between germline ends came to 14 bases. The germline gives CDR1 MGHRA, CDR2 YSYEKL. The CDR3 loop spans 16 amino acids. The CDR3 DNA follows: TGCGCCAGCAGCCAAGAGCCGGGTAGAGTTAGAAACACCATATATTTT. Its translation is CASSQEPGRVRNTIYF.

The V call is TRBV2, the J call TRBJ1-4; the D gene is possibly TRBD1 (5 bases). V lost 4 bases and J 7 bases, leaving 10 bases between the germline ends. Germline CDR1 and CDR2: SNHLY and FYNNEI. The CDR3 length is 13 residues. CDR3 nucleotides: TGTGCCAGCAGTGGTAGGGGAGGTGAAAAACTGTTTTTT. Amino acid sequence: CASSGRGGEKLFF.